This is a list of T cell receptor beta chains from one sample in a study of T cell responses to AZD1222 COVID-19 vaccine. TCRdb keeps only in-frame clones here, not all; method: immunoSEQ multiplex PCR. The data show over 85,000 clones, 86% seen once. The sequences come from peripheral blood, collected on day 0 of AZD1222 vaccination. Receptors originate from an adult in good health. The CDR3 runs from the conserved cysteine through the conserved F or W. A D gene is named only where the DNA matches it firmly. Rows may omit the clone size; those that give it use once, few, many or a size class.

D	J	V	size	DNA	CDR3
TRBD1	TRBJ1-2	TRBV20-1	.	TGCAGTGCTAGTACCGGACAGGGCTATGGCTACACCTTC	CSASTGQGYGYTF
.	TRBJ2-3	TRBV2	once	TGTGCCAGCAGTGAATATGGGGATACGCAGTATTTT	CASSEYGDTQYF
.	TRBJ2-1	TRBV5-6	.	TGTGCCAGCAGCCGGCCTGGGTCCTACAATGAGCAGTTCTTC	CASSRPGSYNEQFF
.	TRBJ1-5	TRBV19	.	TGTGCCAGTAGTAAGGCAGACCAGCCCCAGCATTTT	CASSKADQPQHF
TRBD2	TRBJ2-7	TRBV7-9	.	TGTGCCAGCAGCTCGCCAGGTAGCGGGAGTATCCACGAGCAGTACTTC	CASSSPGSGSIHEQYF
.	TRBJ2-7	TRBV11-2	.	TGTGCCAGCAGCTTAAAGGATAGGACCTGGAGCCACGAGCAGTACTTC	CASSLKDRTWSHEQYF
.	TRBJ2-1	TRBV30	.	TGTGCCTGGAGTGTACTAGGGGCAGGAGGGCAGTTCTTC	CAWSVLGAGGQFF
.	TRBJ2-3	TRBV6-1	.	TGTGCCTCTTCTGGGAGCACAGATACGCAGTATTTT	CASSGSTDTQYF
.	TRBJ2-7	TRBV27	.	TGTGCCAGCAGTTTAGACAGAGAAATTTACGAGCAGTACTTC	CASSLDREIYEQYF
.	TRBJ1-1	TRBV30	.	TGTGCCTGGAGGACGGGAACCACTGAAGCTTTCTTT	CAWRTGTTEAFF
TRBD1	TRBJ1-1	TRBV29-1	.	TGCAGCGCCAATCAGGGGGTCGACACTGAAGCTTTCTTT	CSANQGVDTEAFF
.	TRBJ2-7	TRBV4-3	.	TGCGCCAGCAGCCCACGGGACGGGACCTACGAGCAGTACTTC	CASSPRDGTYEQYF
TRBD1	TRBJ1-1	TRBV25-1	.	TGTGCCAGGGACGGTTCGAACAGGGGTGAAGCTTTCTTT	CARDGSNRGEAFF
.	TRBJ2-5	TRBV3-1/TRBV3-2	.	TGTGCCAGCAGCCCTGGGCAGGCAATCCCTCTGGAGACCCAGTACTTC	CASSPGQAIPLETQYF
TRBD1	TRBJ1-5	TRBV28	.	TGTGCCAGCAGCCGGGACAGGGGCGGCAATCAGCCCCAGCATTTT	CASSRDRGGNQPQHF
.	TRBJ1-1	TRBV11-3	.	TGTGCCAGCAGCCAGGGACGACTGAACACTGAAGCTTTCTTT	CASSQGRLNTEAFF
.	TRBJ2-6	TRBV6-5	once	TGTGCCAGCAGTTACCTTGACAGTCACGTCCTGACTTTC	CASSYLDSHVLTF
.	TRBJ2-3	TRBV30	.	TGTGCCTGGAGTGTCGCGGGTGGGCGCCCGGATACGCAGTATTTT	CAWSVAGGRPDTQYF
TRBD2	TRBJ2-1	TRBV9	.	TGTGCCAGCAGCTCGTCTAGCGGAACTTACAATGAGCAGTTCTTC	CASSSSSGTYNEQFF
.	TRBJ2-1	TRBV3-1/TRBV3-2	.	TGTGCCAGCAGCCAAGAGGTCCGGAGCGTTTTTTTCTTC	CASSQEVRSVFFF
.	TRBJ2-5	TRBV6-5	.	TGTGCCAGCAGTTACTCGATTAGTCCAGACCAAGAGACCCAGTACTTC	CASSYSISPDQETQYF
.	TRBJ1-1	TRBV10-3	.	TGTGCCATCAGTGTGCAGGGGTACACTGAAGCTTTCTTT	CAISVQGYTEAFF
.	TRBJ2-1	TRBV7-2	.	TGTGCCAGCAGCTTATTTCCCTCACTTTACAATGAGCAGTTCTTC	CASSLFPSLYNEQFF
TRBD1	TRBJ1-4	TRBV6-2/TRBV6-3	.	TGTGCCAGCAGTTTAAATCACCGGGACAGGGTCGGAAGTGAAAAACTGTTTTTT	CASSLNHRDRVGSEKLFF
TRBD1	TRBJ2-7	TRBV6-1	.	TGTGCCAGCAGTGAAGCGCGAGGGGGCGGGTACGAGCAGTACTTC	CASSEARGGGYEQYF
.	TRBJ1-6	TRBV5-4	.	TGTGCCAGCAGCTTGGGTAGTAGGGGCGGAGATAATTCACCCCTCCACTTT	CASSLGSRGGDNSPLHF
TRBD1	TRBJ2-1	TRBV15	.	TGTGCCACCAGCAGAGGGGGACAGGGTAAGAATGAGCAGTTCTTC	CATSRGGQGKNEQFF
.	TRBJ2-1	TRBV7-8	.	TGTGCCAGCAGCTTAGGCAGGAGTAATGAGCAGTTCTTC	CASSLGRSNEQFF
TRBD1	TRBJ1-4	TRBV7-2	once	TGTGCCAGCAGCCAACAGACAGGGGCTAATGAAAAACTGTTTTTT	CASSQQTGANEKLFF
TRBD2	TRBJ2-3	TRBV5-4	.	TGTGCCAGCAGCTTGGGGACTAGCGGCACAGATACGCAGTATTTT	CASSLGTSGTDTQYF
TRBD1	TRBJ1-5	TRBV5-4	once	TGTGCCAGCAGCCAAGGGACAGGTGGACAAATCGGCAATCAGCCCCAGCATTTT	CASSQGTGGQIGNQPQHF
TRBD2	TRBJ2-4	TRBV15	.	TGTGCCACCAGCAGAGATTCGACTAGCGGGAGGGGGGTAAACATTCAGTACTTC	CATSRDSTSGRGVNIQYF